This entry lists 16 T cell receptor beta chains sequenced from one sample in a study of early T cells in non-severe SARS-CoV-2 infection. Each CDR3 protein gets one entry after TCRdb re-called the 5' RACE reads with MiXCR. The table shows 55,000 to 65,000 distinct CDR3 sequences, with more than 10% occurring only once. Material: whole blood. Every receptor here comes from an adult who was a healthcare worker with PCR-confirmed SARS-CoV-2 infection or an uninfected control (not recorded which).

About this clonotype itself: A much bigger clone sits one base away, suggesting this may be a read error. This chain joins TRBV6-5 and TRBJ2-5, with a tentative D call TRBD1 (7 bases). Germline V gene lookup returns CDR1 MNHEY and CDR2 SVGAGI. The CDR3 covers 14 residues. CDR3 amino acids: CASSPTGEAQTLYF. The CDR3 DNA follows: TGTGCCAGCAGTCCAACAGGGGAGGCACAGACCCTGTACTTC.

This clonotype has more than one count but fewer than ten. The CDR3 nucleotides read TGTGCCAGCAGCCAAGACGGACAGGCCCAAGAGACCCAGTACTTC. Translated, it gives CASSQDGQAQETQYF. The genes are TRBV4-2 and TRBJ2-5, with 7 bases identical to TRBD1. The CDR3 consists of 15 residues. Germline V gene sequence: CDR1 LGHNA, CDR2 YNFKEQ. J gave up 1 base and V 0 bases, and 2 bases lay outside the gene matches.

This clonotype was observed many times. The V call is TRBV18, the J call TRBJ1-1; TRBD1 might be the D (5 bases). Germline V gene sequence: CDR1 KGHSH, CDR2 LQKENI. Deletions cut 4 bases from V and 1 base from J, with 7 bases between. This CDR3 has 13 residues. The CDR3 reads CASSRQGNTEAFF. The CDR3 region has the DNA TGTGCCAGCTCACGTCAGGGGAACACTGAAGCTTTCTTT. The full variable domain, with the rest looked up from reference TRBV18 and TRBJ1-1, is NAGVMQNPRHLVRRRGQEARLRCSPMKGHSHVYWYRQLPEEGLKFMVYLQKENIIDESGMPKERFSAEFPKEGPSILRIQQVVRGDSAAYFCASSRQGNTEAFFGQGTRLTVV.

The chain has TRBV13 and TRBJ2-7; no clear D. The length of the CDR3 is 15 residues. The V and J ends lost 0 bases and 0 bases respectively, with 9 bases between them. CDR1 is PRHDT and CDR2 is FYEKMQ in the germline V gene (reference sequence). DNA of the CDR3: TGTGCCAGCAGCTTAGGTCAGTATAGCTCCTACGAGCAGTACTTC. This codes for CASSLGQYSSYEQYF.

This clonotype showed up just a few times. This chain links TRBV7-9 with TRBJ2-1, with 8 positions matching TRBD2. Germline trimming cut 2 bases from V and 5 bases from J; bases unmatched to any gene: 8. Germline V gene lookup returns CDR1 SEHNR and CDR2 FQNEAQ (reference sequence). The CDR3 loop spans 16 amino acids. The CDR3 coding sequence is TGTGCCAGCAGCTTATGGGGTAGCGGGGCCCACAATGAGCAGTTCTTC. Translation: CASSLWGSGAHNEQFF. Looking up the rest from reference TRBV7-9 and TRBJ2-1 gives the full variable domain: DTGVSQNPRHKITKRGQNVTFRCDPISEHNRLYWYRQTLGQGPEFLTYFQNEAQLEKSRLLSDRFSAERPKGSFSTLEIQRTEQGDSAMYLCASSLWGSGAHNEQFFGPGTRLTVL.

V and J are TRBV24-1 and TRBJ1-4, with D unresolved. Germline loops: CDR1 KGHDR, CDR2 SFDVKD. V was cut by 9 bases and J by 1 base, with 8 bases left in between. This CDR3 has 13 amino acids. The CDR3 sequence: CATQVLTNEKLFF. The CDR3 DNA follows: TGTGCCACCCAAGTCTTAACTAATGAAAAACTGTTTTTT.

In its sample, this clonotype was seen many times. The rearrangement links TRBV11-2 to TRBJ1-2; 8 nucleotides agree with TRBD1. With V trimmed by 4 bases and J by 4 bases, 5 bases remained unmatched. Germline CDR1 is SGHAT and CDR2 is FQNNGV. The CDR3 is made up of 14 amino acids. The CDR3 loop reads CASSYTGGSYGYTF. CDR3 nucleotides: TGTGCCAGCAGCTACACAGGGGGTTCCTATGGCTACACCTTC.

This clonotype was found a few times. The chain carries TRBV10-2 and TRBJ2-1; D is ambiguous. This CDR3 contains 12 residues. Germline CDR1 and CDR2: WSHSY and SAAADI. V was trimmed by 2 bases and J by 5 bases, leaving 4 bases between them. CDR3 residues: CASSEGHNEQFF. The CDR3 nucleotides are TGCGCCAGCAGTGAGGGACACAATGAGCAGTTCTTC.

Written as DNA, the CDR3 is TGTGCCAGCAGCCCGAGAGCGGGGGGGGTCCCCTACAATGAGCAGTTCTTC. Amino acid sequence: CASSPRAGGVPYNEQFF. This chain links TRBV6-5 with TRBJ2-1; 10 bases are shared with TRBD2. Germline V gene sequence: CDR1 MNHEY, CDR2 SVGAGI. The ends lost 6 bases at V and 2 bases at J; junction bases unmatched: 10. The CDR3 consists of 17 residues.

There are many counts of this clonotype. CDR3 sequence: CASSPSGLGANVLTF. In DNA, the CDR3 is TGTGCCAGCAGCCCCTCGGGGTTGGGGGCCAACGTCCTGACTTTC. V is TRBV11-2 and J is TRBJ2-6; TRBD2 is a possible D gene (5 bases). Looked up from germline, CDR1 is SGHAT and CDR2 is FQNNGV. The CDR3 has 15 amino acids. V shed 5 bases and J shed 4 bases, with 12 bases lying between them.

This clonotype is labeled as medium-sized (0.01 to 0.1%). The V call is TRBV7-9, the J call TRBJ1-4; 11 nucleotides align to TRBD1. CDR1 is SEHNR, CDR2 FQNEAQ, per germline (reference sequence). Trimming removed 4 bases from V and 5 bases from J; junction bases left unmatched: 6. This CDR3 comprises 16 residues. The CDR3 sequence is CASSSPGTGGNEKLFF. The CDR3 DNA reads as TGTGCCAGCAGCTCCCCCGGGACAGGGGGGAATGAAAAACTGTTTTTT.

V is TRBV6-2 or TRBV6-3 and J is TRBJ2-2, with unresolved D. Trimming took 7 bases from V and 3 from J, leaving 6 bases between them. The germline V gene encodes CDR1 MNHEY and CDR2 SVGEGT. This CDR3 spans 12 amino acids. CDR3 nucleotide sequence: TGTGCCAGCATTAAGGACACCGGGGAGCTGTTTTTT. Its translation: CASIKDTGELFF.

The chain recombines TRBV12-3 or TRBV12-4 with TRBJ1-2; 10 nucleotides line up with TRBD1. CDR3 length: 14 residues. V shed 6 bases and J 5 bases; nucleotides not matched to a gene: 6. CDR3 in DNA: TGTGCCAGCAGGGGGACAGGGGACCTATATGGCTACACCTTC. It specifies CASRGTGDLYGYTF.

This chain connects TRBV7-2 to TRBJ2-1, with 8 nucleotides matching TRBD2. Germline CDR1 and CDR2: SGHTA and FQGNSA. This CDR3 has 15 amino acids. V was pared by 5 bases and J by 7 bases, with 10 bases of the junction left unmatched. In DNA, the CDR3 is TGTGCCAGCAGCCCGGGGGGGGTTCGGGTGAATGAGCAGTTCTTC. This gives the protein CASSPGGVRVNEQFF.

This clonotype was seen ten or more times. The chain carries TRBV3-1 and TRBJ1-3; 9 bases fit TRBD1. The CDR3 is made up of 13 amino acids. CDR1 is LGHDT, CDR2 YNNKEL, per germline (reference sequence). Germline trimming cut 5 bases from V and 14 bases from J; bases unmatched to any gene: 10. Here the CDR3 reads CASSERTGAVVYF. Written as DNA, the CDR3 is TGTGCCAGCAGCGAGAGGACAGGGGCTGTCGTATATTTT.

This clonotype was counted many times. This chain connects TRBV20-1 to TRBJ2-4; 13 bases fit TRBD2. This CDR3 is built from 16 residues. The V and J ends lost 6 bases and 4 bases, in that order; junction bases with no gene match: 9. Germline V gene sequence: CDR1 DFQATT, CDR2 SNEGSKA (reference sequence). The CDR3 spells CSAESRTSGGKNIQYF. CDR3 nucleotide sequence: TGCAGTGCCGAATCGAGGACTAGCGGGGGTAAAAACATTCAGTACTTC.